Below are 10 T cell receptor beta chains sequenced from a single sample in a study of blood T cell repertoires in COVID-19. Clones were read by immunoSEQ multiplex PCR, and TCRdb kept only the in-frame ones, dropping some. In the table there are 200,000 to 250,000 clones, about four fifths of which are singletons. The sequenced sample was PBMCs or T cells enriched from blood (not recorded which). These receptors all come from a man aged 60 to 69 who had recovered from COVID-19.

This chain uses TRBV5-1 with TRBJ2-2; 7 nucleotides match TRBD1. V lost 4 bases and J lost 3; bases outside the gene matches: 12. The CDR3 length is 17 residues. Germline V gene sequence: CDR1 SGHRS, CDR2 YFSETQ. For the CDR3, the DNA is TGCGCCAGCAGCGCCGGGACAGCCGTCGTGGACACCGGGGAGCTGTTTTTT. Residues: CASSAGTAVVDTGELFF.

The chain links TRBV7-9 to TRBJ1-4, with 7 bases aligning to TRBD1. The junction had 4 bases not matched to a gene; V was cut back by 2 bases and J by 7 bases. Germline CDR1 reads SEHNR; CDR2 reads FQNEAQ (reference sequence). The CDR3 has 14 amino acids. The CDR3 protein is CASSLRGQPEKLFF. In nucleotides, the CDR3 is TGTGCCAGCAGCTTACGGGGACAGCCTGAAAAACTGTTTTTT.

The V call is TRBV3-1 (or the pseudogene TRBV3-2), the J call TRBJ1-6, with 10 nucleotides matching TRBD1. The CDR3 is 16 residues long. J lost 10 bases, V lost 4 bases, and 10 bases had no gene match. Germline values: CDR1 LGHDT, CDR2 YNNKEL (reference sequence). The CDR3 sequence: CASSRVGGTGESPLHF. The CDR3 DNA follows: TGTGCCAGCAGCCGCGTGGGCGGGACAGGGGAGTCACCCCTCCACTTT.

The chain recombines TRBV7-2 with TRBJ1-6; D is perhaps TRBD1 (5 bases). The V gene lost 3 bases and the J gene lost 5 bases, with 11 bases spanning the gap. CDR1 and CDR2 (germline): SGHTA, FQGNSA. The CDR3 extends over 15 amino acids. In DNA form, the CDR3 reads TGTGCCAGCAGCTTCCGGAGACAGAATAATTCACCCCTCCACTTT. Translating gives CASSFRRQNNSPLHF.

This clone came up a few times. J is TRBJ1-4 and V is TRBV4-3; tentatively, D is TRBD1 (6 bases). Trimming stripped 3 bases from V and 7 bases from J, with 15 bases between. CDR1 is LGHNA and CDR2 is YSLEER in the germline V gene. This CDR3 contains 15 residues. The CDR3 DNA reads TGCGCCAGCAGCCAGGAGTACAGGGAGGGTGAAAAACTGTTTTTT. Amino acid sequence: CASSQEYREGEKLFF.

The chain combines TRBV6-5 with TRBJ1-2; D gene uncertain. The CDR3 consists of 13 residues. CDR1 and CDR2 from the germline V gene are MNHEY and SVGAGI. Deletions cut 5 bases from V and 7 bases from J, with 14 bases between. CDR3 in DNA: TGTGCCAGCAGTCCCCCCGGAGTCCGTGGCTACACCTTC. Translating it yields CASSPPGVRGYTF.

The chain couples TRBV5-4 to TRBJ1-4; TRBD1 might be the D (5 bases). The germline CDR1 and CDR2 sequences are SGHNT and YYREEE (reference sequence). The CDR3 consists of 16 residues. V gave up 5 bases and J gave up 0 bases, with 14 bases separating them. This chain's CDR3 is CASSFDTTATNEKLFF. DNA for the CDR3: TGTGCCAGCAGTTTTGATACGACAGCAACTAATGAAAAACTGTTTTTT.

Comment on this clone: Because the CDR3's place on the DNA is in doubt, the DNA is left out and the CDR3 is given as listed by TCRdb. This chain uses TRBV12-1 with TRBJ2-7; the table's TRBD2 call for D was not verified on the DNA. TRBV12-1 counts as a pseudogene. Both ends counted, the CDR3 spans 14 residues. CDR3 residues: CASSFGGGSSEQYF.

The V gene is TRBV7-8, the J gene TRBJ1-5; D may be TRBD1 (5 bases). V lost 2 bases and J lost 5, with 7 bases in between. Per germline, CDR1 SGHVS and CDR2 FQNEAQ. This CDR3 region has 13 residues. In DNA, the CDR3 is TGTGCCAGCAGCTTAACGGGGGATCAGCCCCAGCATTTT. Its translation is CASSLTGDQPQHF.

The V and J genes are TRBV7-8 and TRBJ2-2; 9 bases fit TRBD1. The CDR3 extends over 14 amino acids. Germline CDR1 and CDR2: SGHVS and FQNEAQ. V lost 7 bases and J lost 6; bases outside the gene matches: 6. The CDR3 protein is CASTQTGGSGELFF. Written as DNA, the CDR3 is TGTGCCAGCACCCAGACAGGGGGATCCGGGGAGCTGTTTTTT.